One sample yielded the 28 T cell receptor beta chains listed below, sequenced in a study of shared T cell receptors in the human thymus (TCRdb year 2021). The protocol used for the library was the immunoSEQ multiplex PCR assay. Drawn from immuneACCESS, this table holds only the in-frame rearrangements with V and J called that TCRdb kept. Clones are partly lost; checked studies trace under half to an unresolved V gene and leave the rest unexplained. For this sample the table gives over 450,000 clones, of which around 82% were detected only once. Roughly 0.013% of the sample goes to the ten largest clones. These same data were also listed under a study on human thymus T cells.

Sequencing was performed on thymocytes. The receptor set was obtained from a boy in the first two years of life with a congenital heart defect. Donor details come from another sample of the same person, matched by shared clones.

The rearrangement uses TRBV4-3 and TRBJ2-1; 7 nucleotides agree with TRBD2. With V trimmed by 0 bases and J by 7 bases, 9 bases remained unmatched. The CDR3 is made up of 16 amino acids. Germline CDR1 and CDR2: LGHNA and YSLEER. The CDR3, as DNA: TGCGCCAGCAGCCAAGATACGGCGGGAGCTGGAAATGAGCAGTTCTTC. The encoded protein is CASSQDTAGAGNEQFF.

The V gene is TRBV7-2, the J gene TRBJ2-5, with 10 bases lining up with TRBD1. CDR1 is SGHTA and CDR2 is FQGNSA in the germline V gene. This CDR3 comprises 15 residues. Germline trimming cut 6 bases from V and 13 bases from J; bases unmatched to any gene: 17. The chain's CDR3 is CASRSDRGVETQWYF. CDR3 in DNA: TGTGCCAGCAGGTCGGACAGGGGGGTAGAGACCCAGTGGTACTTC.

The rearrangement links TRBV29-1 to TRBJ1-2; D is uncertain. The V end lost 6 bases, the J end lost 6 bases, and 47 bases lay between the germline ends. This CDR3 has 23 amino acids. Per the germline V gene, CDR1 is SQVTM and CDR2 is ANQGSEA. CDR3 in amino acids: CSVAGRIYDEGKKWFRARNGYTF. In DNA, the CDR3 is TGCAGCGTAGCGGGCAGGATTTACGATGAGGGAAAAAAATGGTTTAGGGCGAGAAATGGCTACACCTTC.

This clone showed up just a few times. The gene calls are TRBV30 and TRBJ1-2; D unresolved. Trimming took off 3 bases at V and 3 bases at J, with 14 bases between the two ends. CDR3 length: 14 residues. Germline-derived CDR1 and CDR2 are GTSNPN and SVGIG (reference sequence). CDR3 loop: CAWRTGDPDYGYTF. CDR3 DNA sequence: TGTGCCTGGAGGACCGGAGACCCAGACTATGGCTACACCTTC.

CDR3 residues: CAWSVTGDVGYTF. The DNA of the CDR3 is TGTGCCTGGAGTGTAACGGGGGACGTTGGCTACACCTTC. The chain joins TRBV30 to TRBJ1-2, with D possibly matching TRBD1 (5 bases). In germline, CDR1 is GTSNPN, CDR2 SVGIG (reference sequence). The CDR3 totals 13 residues. Trimming took off 0 bases at V and 7 bases at J, with 12 bases between the two ends.

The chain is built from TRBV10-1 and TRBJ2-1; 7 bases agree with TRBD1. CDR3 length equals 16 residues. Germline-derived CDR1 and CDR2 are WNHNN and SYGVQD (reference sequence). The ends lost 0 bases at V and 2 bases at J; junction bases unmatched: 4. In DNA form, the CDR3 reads TGCGCCAGCAGTGAGTCAACAGGGGATCCCTACAATGAGCAGTTCTTC. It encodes CASSESTGDPYNEQFF.

CDR3 in DNA: TGTGCCAGCAGCCAGAACCAGGGGGCTGGGGCCAACGTCCTGACTTTC. Its protein product is CASSQNQGAGANVLTF. V and J are TRBV16 and TRBJ2-6, with 7 nucleotides matching TRBD1. The CDR3 contains 16 residues. Germline CDR1 is KGHSY and CDR2 is FQNENV. The V and J ends lost 3 bases and 2 bases, in that order; junction bases with no gene match: 4.

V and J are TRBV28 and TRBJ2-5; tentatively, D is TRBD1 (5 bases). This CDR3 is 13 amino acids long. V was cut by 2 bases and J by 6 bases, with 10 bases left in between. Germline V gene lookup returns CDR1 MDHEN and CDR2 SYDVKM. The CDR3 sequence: CASSLRRAKTQYF. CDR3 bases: TGTGCCAGCAGTTTACGCAGGGCCAAGACCCAGTACTTC.

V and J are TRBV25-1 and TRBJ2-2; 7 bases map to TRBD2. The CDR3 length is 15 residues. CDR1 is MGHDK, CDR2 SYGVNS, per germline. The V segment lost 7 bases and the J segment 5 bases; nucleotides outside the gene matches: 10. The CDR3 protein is CASTASGEGTGELFF. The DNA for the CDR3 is TGTGCCAGCACTGCTAGCGGAGAGGGGACCGGGGAGCTGTTTTTT.

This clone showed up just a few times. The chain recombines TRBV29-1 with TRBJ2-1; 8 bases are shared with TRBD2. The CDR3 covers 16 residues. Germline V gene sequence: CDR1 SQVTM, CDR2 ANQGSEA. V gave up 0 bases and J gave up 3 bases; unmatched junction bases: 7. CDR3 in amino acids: CSVEDQAGVGYNEQFF. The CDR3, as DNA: TGCAGCGTTGAAGATCAAGCGGGAGTGGGCTACAATGAGCAGTTCTTC.

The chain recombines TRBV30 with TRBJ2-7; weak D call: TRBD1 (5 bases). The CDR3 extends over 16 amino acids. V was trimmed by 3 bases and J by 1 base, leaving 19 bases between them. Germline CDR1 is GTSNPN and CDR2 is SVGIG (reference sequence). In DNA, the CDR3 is TGTGCCTGGAGCCCATGGGCGACAGTAGGATCCTACGAGCAGTACTTC. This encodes CAWSPWATVGSYEQYF.

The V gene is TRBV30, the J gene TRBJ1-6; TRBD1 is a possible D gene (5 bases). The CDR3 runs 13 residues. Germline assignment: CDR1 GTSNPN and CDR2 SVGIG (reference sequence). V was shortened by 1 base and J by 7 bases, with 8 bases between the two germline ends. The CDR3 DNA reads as TGTGCCTGGAGTGCCGACAGAAATTCACCCCTCCACTTT. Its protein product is CAWSADRNSPLHF.

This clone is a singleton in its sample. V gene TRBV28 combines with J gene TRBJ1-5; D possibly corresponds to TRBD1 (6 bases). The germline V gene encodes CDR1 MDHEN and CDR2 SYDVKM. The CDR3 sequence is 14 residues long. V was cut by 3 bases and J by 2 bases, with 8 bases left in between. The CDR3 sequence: CASSFWTGNQPQHF. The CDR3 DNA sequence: TGTGCCAGCAGTTTTTGGACAGGCAATCAGCCCCAGCATTTT.

CDR3 sequence (DNA): TGTGCCAGCAGCCCAACCCAGGGGTCCGAGCAGTACTTC. Protein sequence: CASSPTQGSEQYF. The chain employs TRBV6-4 and TRBJ2-5, with D tentatively TRBD1 (6 bases). The DNA end favors TRBJ2-7, so the J call may be wrong. This CDR3 is built from 13 residues. Germline V gene lookup returns CDR1 MRHNA and CDR2 SNTAGT.

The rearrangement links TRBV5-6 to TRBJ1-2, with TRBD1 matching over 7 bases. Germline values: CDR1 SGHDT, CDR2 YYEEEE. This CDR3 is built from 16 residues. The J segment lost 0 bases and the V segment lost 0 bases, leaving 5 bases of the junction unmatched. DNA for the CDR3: TGTGCCAGCAGCTTGGGACAGACAGGGACTAACTATGGCTACACCTTC. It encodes CASSLGQTGTNYGYTF.

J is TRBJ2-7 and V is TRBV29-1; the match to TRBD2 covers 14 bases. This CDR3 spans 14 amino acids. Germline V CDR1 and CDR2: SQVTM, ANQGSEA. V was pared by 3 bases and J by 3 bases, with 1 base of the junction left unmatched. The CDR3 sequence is CSVEGLAGVYEQYF. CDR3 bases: TGCAGCGTTGAGGGACTAGCGGGAGTCTACGAGCAGTACTTC.

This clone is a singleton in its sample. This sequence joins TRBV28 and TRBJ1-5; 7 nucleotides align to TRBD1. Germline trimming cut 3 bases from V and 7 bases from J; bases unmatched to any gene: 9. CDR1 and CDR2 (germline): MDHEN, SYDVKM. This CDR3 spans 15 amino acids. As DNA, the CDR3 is TGTGCCAGCAGTTTTTCAGACAGGGTGAACCAGCCCCAGCATTTT. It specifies CASSFSDRVNQPQHF. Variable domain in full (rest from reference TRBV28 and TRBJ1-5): DVKVTQSSRYLVKRTGEKVFLECVQDMDHENMFWYRQDPGLGLRLIYFSYDVKMKEKGDIPEGYSVSREKKERFSLILESASTNQTSMYLCASSFSDRVNQPQHFGDGTRLSIL.

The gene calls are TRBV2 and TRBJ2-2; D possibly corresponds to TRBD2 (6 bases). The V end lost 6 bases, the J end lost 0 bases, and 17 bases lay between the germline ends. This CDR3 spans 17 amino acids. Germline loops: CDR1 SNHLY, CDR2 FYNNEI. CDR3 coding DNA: TGTGCCAGCAGGCCCGGGACTCCCAGCGCGAACACCGGGGAGCTGTTTTTT. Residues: CASRPGTPSANTGELFF.

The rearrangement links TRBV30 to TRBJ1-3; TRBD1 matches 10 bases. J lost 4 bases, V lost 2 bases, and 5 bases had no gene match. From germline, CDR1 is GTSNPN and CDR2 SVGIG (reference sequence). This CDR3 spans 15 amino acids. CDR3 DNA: TGTGCCTGGAGTCCCGGGACAGGGGTAGGAAACACCATATATTTT. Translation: CAWSPGTGVGNTIYF.

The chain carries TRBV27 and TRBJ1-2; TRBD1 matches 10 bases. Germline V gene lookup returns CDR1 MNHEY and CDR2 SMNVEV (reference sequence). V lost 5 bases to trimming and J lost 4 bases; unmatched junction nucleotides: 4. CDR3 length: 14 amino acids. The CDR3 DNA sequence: TGTGCCAGCAGTCCCCGGGACAGGGGCTATGGCTACACCTTC. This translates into CASSPRDRGYGYTF.

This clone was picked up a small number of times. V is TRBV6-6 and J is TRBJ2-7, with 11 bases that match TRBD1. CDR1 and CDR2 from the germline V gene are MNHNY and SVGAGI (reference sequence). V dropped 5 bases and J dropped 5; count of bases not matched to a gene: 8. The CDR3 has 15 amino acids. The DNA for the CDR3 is TGTGCCAGCAGTCGACCGGGACAGGGGGGCCACGAGCAGTACTTC. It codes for CASSRPGQGGHEQYF.

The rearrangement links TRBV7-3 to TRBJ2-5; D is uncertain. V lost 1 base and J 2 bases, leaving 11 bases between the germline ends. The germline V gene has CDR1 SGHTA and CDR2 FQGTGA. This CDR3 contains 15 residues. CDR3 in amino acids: CASSLRGYRQETQYF. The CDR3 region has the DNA TGTGCCAGCAGCTTAAGAGGCTACCGTCAAGAGACCCAGTACTTC.

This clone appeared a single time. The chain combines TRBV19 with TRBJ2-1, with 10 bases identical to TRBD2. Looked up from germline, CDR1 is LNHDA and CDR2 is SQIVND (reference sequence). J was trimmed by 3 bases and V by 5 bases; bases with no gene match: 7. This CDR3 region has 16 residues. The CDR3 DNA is TGTGCCAGTAGTCTCTCCGGGACTAGCGTCTACAATGAGCAGTTCTTC. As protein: CASSLSGTSVYNEQFF.

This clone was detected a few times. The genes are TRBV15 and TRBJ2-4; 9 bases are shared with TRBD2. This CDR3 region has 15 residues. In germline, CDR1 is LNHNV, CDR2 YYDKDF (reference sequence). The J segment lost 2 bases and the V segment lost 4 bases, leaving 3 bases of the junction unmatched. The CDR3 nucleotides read TGTGCCACCAGCACTAGCGGGGAGTCCAAAAACATTCAGTACTTC. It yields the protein CATSTSGESKNIQYF.

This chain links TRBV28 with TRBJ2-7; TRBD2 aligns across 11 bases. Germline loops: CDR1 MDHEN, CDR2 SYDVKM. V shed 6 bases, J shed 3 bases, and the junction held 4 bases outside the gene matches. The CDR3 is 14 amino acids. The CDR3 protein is CASSLTSGSYEQYF. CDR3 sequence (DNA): TGTGCCAGCAGCCTCACTAGCGGGAGCTACGAGCAGTACTTC.

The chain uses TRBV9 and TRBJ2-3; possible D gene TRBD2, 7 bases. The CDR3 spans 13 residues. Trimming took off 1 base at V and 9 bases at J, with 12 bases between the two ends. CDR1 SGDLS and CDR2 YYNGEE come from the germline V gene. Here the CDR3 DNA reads TGTGCCAGCAGCGTACGCCCGGGGGGCACGCAGTATTTT. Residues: CASSVRPGGTQYF.

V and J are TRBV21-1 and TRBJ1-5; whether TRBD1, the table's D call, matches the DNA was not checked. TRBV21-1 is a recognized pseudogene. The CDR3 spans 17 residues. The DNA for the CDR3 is TGTGCCAGCAGCACTCCCAGGGGACAGGGGATTAATCAGCCCCAGCATTTT. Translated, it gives CASSTPRGQGINQPQHF.

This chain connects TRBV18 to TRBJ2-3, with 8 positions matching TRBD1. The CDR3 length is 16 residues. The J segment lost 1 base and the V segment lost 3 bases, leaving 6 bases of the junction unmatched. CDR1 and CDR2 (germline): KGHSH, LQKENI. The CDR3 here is CASSPEPGQGTDTQYF. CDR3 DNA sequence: TGTGCCAGCTCACCCGAACCGGGACAGGGCACAGATACGCAGTATTTT.